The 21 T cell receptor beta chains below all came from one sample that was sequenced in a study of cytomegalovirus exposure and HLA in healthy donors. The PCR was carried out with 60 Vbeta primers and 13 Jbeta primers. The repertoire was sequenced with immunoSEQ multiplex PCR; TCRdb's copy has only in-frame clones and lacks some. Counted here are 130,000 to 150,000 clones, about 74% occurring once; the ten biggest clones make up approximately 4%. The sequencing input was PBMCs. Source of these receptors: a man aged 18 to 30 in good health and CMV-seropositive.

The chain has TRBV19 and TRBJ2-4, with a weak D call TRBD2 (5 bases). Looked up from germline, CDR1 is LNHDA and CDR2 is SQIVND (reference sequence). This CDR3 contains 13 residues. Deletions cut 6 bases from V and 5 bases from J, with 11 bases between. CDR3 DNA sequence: TGTGCCAGTAGAAGTAGCGTGGAAAACATTCAGTACTTC. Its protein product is CASRSSVENIQYF.

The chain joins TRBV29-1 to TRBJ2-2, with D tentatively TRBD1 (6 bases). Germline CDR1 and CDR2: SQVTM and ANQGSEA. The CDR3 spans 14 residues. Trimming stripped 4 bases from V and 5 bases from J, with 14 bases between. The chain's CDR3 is CSVGTRGGTGELFF. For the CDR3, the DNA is TGCAGCGTTGGGACCAGGGGTGGAACCGGGGAGCTGTTTTTT.

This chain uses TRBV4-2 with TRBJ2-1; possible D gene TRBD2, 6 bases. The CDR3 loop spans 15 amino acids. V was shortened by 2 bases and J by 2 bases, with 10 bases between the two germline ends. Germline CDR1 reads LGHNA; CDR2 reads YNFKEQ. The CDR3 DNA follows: TGTGCCAGCAGCCAATCCGGGACTCCCTACAATGAGCAGTTCTTC. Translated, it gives CASSQSGTPYNEQFF.

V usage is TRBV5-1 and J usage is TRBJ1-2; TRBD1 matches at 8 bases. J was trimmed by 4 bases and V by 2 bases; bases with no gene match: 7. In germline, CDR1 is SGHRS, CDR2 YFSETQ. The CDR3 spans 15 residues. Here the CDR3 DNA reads TGCGCCAGCAGCTTACAGGGGGAATTATCCTATGGCTACACCTTC. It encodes CASSLQGELSYGYTF.

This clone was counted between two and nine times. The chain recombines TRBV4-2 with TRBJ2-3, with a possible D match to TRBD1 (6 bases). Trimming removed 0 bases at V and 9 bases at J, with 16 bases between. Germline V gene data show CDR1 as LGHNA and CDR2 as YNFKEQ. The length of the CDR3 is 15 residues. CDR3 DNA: TGTGCCAGCAGCCAAGATCGGCAGGGGACGAGAACGCAGTATTTT. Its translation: CASSQDRQGTRTQYF.

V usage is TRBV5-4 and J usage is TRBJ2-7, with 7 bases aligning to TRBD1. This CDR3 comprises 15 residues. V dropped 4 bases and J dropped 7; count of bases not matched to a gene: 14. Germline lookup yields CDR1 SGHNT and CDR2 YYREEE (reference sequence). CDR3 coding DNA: TGTGCCAGCAGCCCCAACAGGGGTTGGTCGGATGAGCAGTACTTC. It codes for CASSPNRGWSDEQYF.

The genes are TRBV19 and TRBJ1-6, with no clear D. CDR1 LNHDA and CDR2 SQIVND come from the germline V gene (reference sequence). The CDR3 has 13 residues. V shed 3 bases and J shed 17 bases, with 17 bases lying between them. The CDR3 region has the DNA TGTGCCAGTAGTATTGGTTTCAGCGGCGGTTTCCACTTT. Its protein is CASSIGFSGGFHF.

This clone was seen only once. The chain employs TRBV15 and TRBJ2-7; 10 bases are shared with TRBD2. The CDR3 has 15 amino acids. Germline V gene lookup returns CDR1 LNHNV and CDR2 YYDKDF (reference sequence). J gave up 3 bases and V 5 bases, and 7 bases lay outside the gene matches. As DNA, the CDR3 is TGTGCCACCAGCGGCAGTAGCGGGAGGTTCTACGAGCAGTACTTC. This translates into CATSGSSGRFYEQYF. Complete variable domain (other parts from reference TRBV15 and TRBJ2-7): DAMVIQNPRYQVTQFGKPVTLSCSQTLNHNVMYWYQQKSSQAPKLLFHYYDKDFNNEADTPDNFQSRRPNTSFCFLDIRSPGLGDTAMYLCATSGSSGRFYEQYFGPGTRLTVT.

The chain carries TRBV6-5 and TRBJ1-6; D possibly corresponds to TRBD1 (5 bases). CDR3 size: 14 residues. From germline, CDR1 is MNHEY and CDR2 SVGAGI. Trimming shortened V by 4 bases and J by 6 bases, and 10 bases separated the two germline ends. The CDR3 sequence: CASSFRVLNSPLHF. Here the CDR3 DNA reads TGTGCCAGCAGTTTCAGGGTTCTTAATTCACCCCTCCACTTT.

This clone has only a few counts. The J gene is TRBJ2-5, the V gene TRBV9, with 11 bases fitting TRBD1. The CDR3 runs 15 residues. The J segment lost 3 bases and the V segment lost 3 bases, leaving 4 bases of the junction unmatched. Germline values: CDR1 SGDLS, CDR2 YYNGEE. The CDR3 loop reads CASSARTGGKETQYF. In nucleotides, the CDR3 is TGTGCCAGCAGCGCCAGGACAGGGGGCAAAGAGACCCAGTACTTC.

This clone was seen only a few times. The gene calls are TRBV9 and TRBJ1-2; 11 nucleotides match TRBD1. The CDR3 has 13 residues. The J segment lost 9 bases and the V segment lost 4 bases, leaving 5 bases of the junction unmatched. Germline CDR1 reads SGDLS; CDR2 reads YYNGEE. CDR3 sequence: CASSPRTGGRYTF. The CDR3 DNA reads TGTGCCAGCAGCCCCCGGACAGGGGGCCGCTACACCTTC.

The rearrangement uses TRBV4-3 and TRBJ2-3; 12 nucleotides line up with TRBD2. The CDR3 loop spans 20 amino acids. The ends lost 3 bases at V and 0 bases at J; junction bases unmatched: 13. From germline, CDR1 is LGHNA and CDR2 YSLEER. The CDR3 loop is CASSHLSTGLAGISTDTQYF. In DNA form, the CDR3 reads TGCGCCAGCAGCCATCTCAGCACAGGACTAGCGGGAATTAGCACAGATACGCAGTATTTT.

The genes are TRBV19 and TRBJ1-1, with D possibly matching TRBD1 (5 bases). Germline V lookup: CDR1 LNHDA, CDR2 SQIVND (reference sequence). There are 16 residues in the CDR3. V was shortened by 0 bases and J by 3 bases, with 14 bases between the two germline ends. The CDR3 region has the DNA TGTGCCAGTAGTATAGACAGGGATCGACGGTACACTGAAGCTTTCTTT. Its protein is CASSIDRDRRYTEAFF.

Here the CDR3 reads CASSQGHSYEQYF. The CDR3, as DNA: TGTGCCAGCAGCCAGGGCCATTCCTACGAGCAGTACTTC. The chain is built from TRBV5-4 and TRBJ2-7; TRBD1 might be the D (5 bases). The ends were cut back, 4 bases at V and 1 base at J, with 9 bases in the middle. The germline CDR1 and CDR2 sequences are SGHNT and YYREEE (reference sequence). There are 13 residues in the CDR3.

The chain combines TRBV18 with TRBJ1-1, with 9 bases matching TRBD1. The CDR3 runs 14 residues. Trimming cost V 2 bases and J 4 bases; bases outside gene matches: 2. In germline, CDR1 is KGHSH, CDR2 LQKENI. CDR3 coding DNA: TGTGCCAGCTCACCAGGGACAGGGCCCACTGAAGCTTTCTTT. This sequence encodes CASSPGTGPTEAFF.

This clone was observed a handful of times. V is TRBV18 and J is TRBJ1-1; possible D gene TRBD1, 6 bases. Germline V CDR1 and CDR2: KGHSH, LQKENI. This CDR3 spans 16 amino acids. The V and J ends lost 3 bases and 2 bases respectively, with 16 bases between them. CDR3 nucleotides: TGTGCCAGCTCACCTAGGACCTTTGGGGGCAACACTGAAGCTTTCTTT. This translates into CASSPRTFGGNTEAFF.

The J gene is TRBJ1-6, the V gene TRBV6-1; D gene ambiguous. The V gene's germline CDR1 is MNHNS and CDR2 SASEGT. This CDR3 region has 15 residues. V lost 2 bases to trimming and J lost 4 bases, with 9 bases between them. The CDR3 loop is CASSETGLYNSPLHF. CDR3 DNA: TGTGCCAGCAGTGAAACTGGGCTGTATAATTCACCCCTCCACTTT.

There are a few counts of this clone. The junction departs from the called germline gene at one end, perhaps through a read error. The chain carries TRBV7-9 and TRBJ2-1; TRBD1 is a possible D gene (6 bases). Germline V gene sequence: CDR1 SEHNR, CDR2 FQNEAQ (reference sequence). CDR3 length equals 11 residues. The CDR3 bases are TGTGCCAGCACCCAGGGGACCCCAGGTGTCTTC. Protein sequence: CASTQGTPGVF.

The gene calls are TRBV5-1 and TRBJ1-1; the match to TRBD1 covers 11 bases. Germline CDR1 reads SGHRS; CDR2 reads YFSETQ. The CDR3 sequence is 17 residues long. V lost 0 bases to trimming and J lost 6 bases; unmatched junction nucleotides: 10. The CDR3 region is CASSLGGTGGTGAEAFF. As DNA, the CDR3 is TGCGCCAGCAGCTTGGGGGGGACAGGGGGTACAGGGGCTGAAGCTTTCTTT.

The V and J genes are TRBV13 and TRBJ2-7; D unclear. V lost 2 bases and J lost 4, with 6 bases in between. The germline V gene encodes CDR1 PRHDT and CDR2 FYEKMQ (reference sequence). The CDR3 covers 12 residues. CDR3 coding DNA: TGTGCCAGCAGCTTAACAGATTACGAGCAGTACTTC. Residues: CASSLTDYEQYF.

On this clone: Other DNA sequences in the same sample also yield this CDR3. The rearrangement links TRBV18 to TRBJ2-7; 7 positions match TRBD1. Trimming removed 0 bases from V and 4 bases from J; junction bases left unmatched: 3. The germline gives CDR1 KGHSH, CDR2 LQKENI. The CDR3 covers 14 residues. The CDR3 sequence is CASSPPGQPYEQYF. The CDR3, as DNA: TGTGCCAGCTCACCACCGGGACAGCCTTACGAGCAGTACTTC.